The 19 T cell receptor beta chains below all came from one sample that was sequenced in a study of vaccination and CD4 T cells after COVID-19. An Oncomine TCR Beta short-read assay was used to sequence the DNA from cultured CD4+ T cells. Each CDR3 protein gets one entry after TCRdb re-called the PCR reads with MiXCR. The data show around 10,000 distinct CDR3 sequences, with 65% to 70% seen just once and roughly 10% held by the top ten. Their antigens are not known. Treatment noted: approximately nine-day PBMC culture with coronavirus spike peptide pools or control peptides (ViraFEST assay). The sample here was CD4+ T cells from blood, cultured in vitro, taken before SARS-CoV-2 vaccination. The receptor source for this set is a human donor who had recovered from COVID-19.

The rearrangement uses TRBV6-4 and TRBJ2-1; D unresolved. The V and J ends lost 10 bases and 6 bases respectively, with 10 bases between them. Germline CDR1 is MRHNA and CDR2 is SNTAGT. The CDR3 length is 11 residues. The CDR3 region has the DNA TGTGCCACCACTCCCGGCAATGAGCAGTTCTTC. Amino acids: CATTPGNEQFF.

This clonotype has just a few counts. This chain links TRBV7-9 with TRBJ2-5; D not certain. Trimming removed 1 base from V and 0 bases from J, with 9 bases in between. The CDR3 runs 15 residues. Per the germline V gene, CDR1 is SEHNR and CDR2 is FQNEAQ (reference sequence). CDR3 nucleotide sequence: TGTGCCAGCAGCTTAGATCAATGGTACCAAGAGACCCAGTACTTC. It specifies CASSLDQWYQETQYF.

This clonotype was seen only a few times. The V and J genes are TRBV10-3 and TRBJ2-1, with 10 bases identical to TRBD2. V lost 0 bases to trimming and J lost 13 bases; unmatched junction nucleotides: 3. The CDR3 is 13 amino acids. Germline V gene lookup returns CDR1 ENHRY and CDR2 SYGVKD. As DNA, the CDR3 is TGTGCCATCAGTGAGTCTGAGCGGGAGGGCCAGTTCTTC. This sequence encodes CAISESEREGQFF.

This chain connects TRBV28 to TRBJ2-7, with D possibly matching TRBD2 (5 bases). The CDR3 contains 16 residues. V was trimmed by 2 bases and J by 3 bases, leaving 17 bases between them. From germline, CDR1 is MDHEN and CDR2 SYDVKM. CDR3 DNA sequence: TGTGCCAGCAGTTTAAACAACCGGGGAAACAGCTACGAGCAGTACTTC. Amino acid sequence: CASSLNNRGNSYEQYF.

This chain links TRBV15 with TRBJ2-1; 7 nucleotides align to TRBD1. Trimming cost V 3 bases and J 0 bases; bases outside gene matches: 2. From germline, CDR1 is LNHNV and CDR2 YYDKDF (reference sequence). CDR3 length: 15 amino acids. The CDR3 bases are TGTGCCACCAGCAGTAACAGGGGCTCCTACAATGAGCAGTTCTTC. Translating it yields CATSSNRGSYNEQFF.

The chain carries TRBV20-1 and TRBJ1-2; possible D gene TRBD1, 6 bases. In germline, CDR1 is DFQATT, CDR2 SNEGSKA (reference sequence). V shed 6 bases and J shed 2 bases, with 13 bases lying between them. CDR3 length: 13 amino acids. Here the CDR3 reads CSANRARNYGYTF. The CDR3 DNA follows: TGCAGTGCGAACAGGGCTAGGAACTATGGCTACACCTTC.

The chain carries TRBV7-3 and TRBJ2-1, with a tentative D call TRBD1 (6 bases). Deletions cut 5 bases from V and 9 bases from J, with 20 bases between. Germline V gene sequence: CDR1 SGHTA, CDR2 FQGTGA. The CDR3 loop spans 15 amino acids. The CDR3 spells CASSPQGTWYGEQFF. In DNA form, the CDR3 reads TGTGCCAGCAGCCCCCAGGGGACCTGGTATGGTGAGCAGTTCTTC. Combining the CDR3 with reference TRBV7-3 and TRBJ2-1 gives the whole variable domain GAGVSQTPSNKVTEKGKYVELRCDPISGHTALYWYRQSLGQGPEFLIYFQGTGAADDSGLPNDRFFAVRPEGSVSTLKIQRTERGDSAVYLCASSPQGTWYGEQFFGPGTRLTVL.

The chain couples TRBV5-1 to TRBJ2-1; TRBD1 aligns across 7 bases. This CDR3 is 16 amino acids long. Germline-derived CDR1 and CDR2 are SGHRS and YFSETQ. V was clipped by 3 bases and J by 6 bases; unmatched bases: 12. CDR3 protein: CASSSNPTGMGNEQFF. The CDR3 nucleotides read TGCGCCAGCAGCTCAAACCCGACAGGGATGGGCAATGAGCAGTTCTTC.

The chain employs TRBV5-4 and TRBJ1-3; 7 bases line up with TRBD1. With V trimmed by 3 bases and J by 4 bases, 10 bases remained unmatched. The CDR3 is 16 residues long. In germline, CDR1 is SGHNT, CDR2 YYREEE (reference sequence). The CDR3 sequence is CASSWNSGGAGNTIYF. The CDR3 region has the DNA TGTGCCAGCAGCTGGAATTCAGGGGGTGCAGGAAACACCATATATTTT.

The DNA of the CDR3 is TGTGCCAGCAGCAAGGGACTTCCAACAGATACGCAGTATTTT. Amino acids: CASSKGLPTDTQYF. V gene TRBV12-3 or TRBV12-4 combines with J gene TRBJ2-3, with D perhaps matching TRBD2 (6 bases). The length of the CDR3 is 14 residues. V was clipped by 6 bases and J by 3 bases, with 13 bases between them.

The chain combines TRBV19 with TRBJ1-5, with D possibly being TRBD1 (6 bases). The CDR3 spans 18 residues. Germline lookup yields CDR1 LNHDA and CDR2 SQIVND (reference sequence). Deletions cut 0 bases from V and 4 bases from J, with 19 bases between. The CDR3 sequence is CASSIDQGWQGLNQPQHF. The CDR3 bases are TGTGCCAGTAGTATAGATCAGGGTTGGCAGGGGCTTAATCAGCCCCAGCATTTT.

J is TRBJ1-1 and V is TRBV5-4; a weak D match, TRBD1 (5 bases). The germline CDR1 and CDR2 sequences are SGHNT and YYREEE (reference sequence). Trimming left V 5 bases short and J 0 bases short, with 17 bases between. The CDR3 is 16 residues long. The CDR3 sequence: CASSTGAGGMNTEAFF. The CDR3 region has the DNA TGTGCCAGCAGTACTGGGGCTGGTGGAATGAACACTGAAGCTTTCTTT.

The chain couples TRBV18 to TRBJ2-2; TRBD2 might be the D (5 bases). V gave up 6 bases and J gave up 5 bases, with 10 bases separating them. CDR1 is KGHSH, CDR2 LQKENI, per germline. There are 13 residues in the CDR3. The CDR3 DNA is TGTGCCAGCTCCACTAGACAAACCGGGGAGCTGTTTTTT. Translated: CASSTRQTGELFF.

The V call is TRBV19, the J call TRBJ2-3; 11 bases map to TRBD2. The CDR3 spans 14 residues. The J segment lost 0 bases and the V segment lost 8 bases, leaving 1 base of the junction unmatched. Germline CDR1 reads LNHDA; CDR2 reads SQIVND (reference sequence). The CDR3 loop reads CASGTSGSTDTQYF. Written as DNA, the CDR3 is TGTGCCAGTGGGACTAGCGGTAGCACAGATACGCAGTATTTT.

The chain carries TRBV4-1 and TRBJ2-7, with 9 nucleotides matching TRBD1. CDR1 is MGHRA and CDR2 is YSYEKL in the germline V gene. This CDR3 contains 16 residues. Trimming removed 1 base from V and 5 bases from J; junction bases left unmatched: 9. The CDR3 loop reads CASSQAPGQGSHEQYF. The CDR3 region has the DNA TGCGCCAGCAGCCAAGCTCCGGGACAGGGCAGTCACGAGCAGTACTTC.

In its sample, this clonotype was seen a few times. The chain is built from TRBV7-2 and TRBJ2-5, with 11 bases identical to TRBD1. V shed 1 base, J shed 5 bases, and the junction held 3 bases outside the gene matches. The CDR3 totals 15 residues. Germline lookup yields CDR1 SGHTA and CDR2 FQGNSA. The CDR3 coding sequence is TGTGCCAGCAGCTTAGGGACAGGGGGCTCGGAGACCCAGTACTTC. This encodes CASSLGTGGSETQYF.

The J gene is TRBJ1-5, the V gene TRBV6-1; D not certain. CDR1 and CDR2 from the germline V gene are MNHNS and SASEGT. V gave up 7 bases and J gave up 2 bases, with 15 bases separating them. CDR3 length: 15 residues. The CDR3 region has the DNA TGTGCCAGCACCGAGGGAAGGGCCCGCAATCAGCCCCAGCATTTT. Its protein is CASTEGRARNQPQHF.

The rearrangement uses TRBV2 and TRBJ2-7; 9 bases match TRBD1. CDR1 and CDR2 (germline): SNHLY, FYNNEI. The junction had 9 bases not matched to a gene; V was cut back by 9 bases and J by 3 bases. CDR3 length: 14 amino acids. CDR3: CASSRRTGDYEQYF. The DNA of the CDR3 is TGTGCCAGTTCTAGGCGGACAGGGGACTACGAGCAGTACTTC.

The genes are TRBV2 and TRBJ2-7; the D gene could be TRBD1 or TRBD2 (5 bases each). Per the germline V gene, CDR1 is SNHLY and CDR2 is FYNNEI. Trimming took 4 bases from V and 7 from J, leaving 11 bases between them. The CDR3 loop spans 12 amino acids. This chain's CDR3 is CASSGPGPEQYF. CDR3 nucleotide sequence: TGTGCCAGCAGTGGACCGGGACCAGAGCAGTACTTC.